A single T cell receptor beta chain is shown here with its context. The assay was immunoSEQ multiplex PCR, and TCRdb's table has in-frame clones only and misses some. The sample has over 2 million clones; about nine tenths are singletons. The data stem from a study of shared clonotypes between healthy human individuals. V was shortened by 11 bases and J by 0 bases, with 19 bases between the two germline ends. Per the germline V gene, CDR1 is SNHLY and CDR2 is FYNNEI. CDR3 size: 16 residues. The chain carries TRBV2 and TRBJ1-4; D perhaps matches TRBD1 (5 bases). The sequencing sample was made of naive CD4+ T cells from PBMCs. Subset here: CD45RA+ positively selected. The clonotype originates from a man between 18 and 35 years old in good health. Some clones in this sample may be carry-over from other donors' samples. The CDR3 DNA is TGTGCCTCCCTAGAGACAGACCTTGCAACTAATGAAAAACTGTTTTTT. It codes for CASLETDLATNEKLFF.